This T cell receptor (beta chain) comes out of a study of CD4+ T cells in melanoma. Remarks on this clone: What it recognizes is unknown.

Some clones are missing from TCRdb's copy, which holds only in-frame ones; the method was immunoSEQ multiplex PCR. The data hold some 110,000 clones, with roughly 90% observed a single time. General study points: Neoantigen-specific CD4+ T cells in melanoma reportedly had diverse differentiation states. A reported correlation linked neoantigen-specific CD4+ T cells to CD8+, macrophage and B cell function.

V trimming: 5 bases; J trimming: 0 bases; junction bases outside the gene matches: 8. The CDR3 is made up of 16 amino acids. The germline V gene has CDR1 SGHTA and CDR2 FQGTGA. This TCR was sampled from a human donor with melanoma. The chain is built from TRBV7-3 and TRBJ2-3; 7 nucleotides line up with TRBD2. What was sequenced was peripheral blood. For the CDR3, the DNA is TGTGCCAGCAGCCTAAAGCGGGGTACTAGCACAGATACGCAGTATTTT. It codes for CASSLKRGTSTDTQYF.